The T cell receptor beta chain described here comes from a study of T cell responses to AZD1222 COVID-19 vaccine. General study results and limits: Rises in breadth and depth of Spike-specific TCRs came after two AZD1222 doses. The CD4 TCRs associated with vaccination extended across spike and predominated at 160-218 and 743-854. The donor group comprised mostly white British people and more females; the analysis possibly underestimated clonal diversity. Only after the peak T cell response were repertoires sampled.

V dropped 3 bases and J dropped 4 bases, with 4 bases sitting between them. This CDR3 spans 11 amino acids. CDR1 is SGHVS, CDR2 FNYEAQ, per germline. Clones were sequenced by immunoSEQ multiplex PCR, and TCRdb holds only the in-frame ones, with some missing. Altogether about 140,000 clones are present, approximately 90% being singletons, with the ten largest covering roughly 2%. Points on this clone: The antigen remains unidentified.

The starting material was peripheral blood, obtained 28 days after the second AZD1222 dose. This receptor was identified in an adult who received the AZD1222 COVID-19 vaccine. The chain has TRBV7-6 and TRBJ2-7, with D unclear. The CDR3 region has the DNA TGTGCCAGCAGCTTTCGGTACGAGCAGTACTTC. Translation: CASSFRYEQYF.